The clone carrying this TCR beta chain was seen only once. What it binds is unknown. The data belong to a study of cytomegalovirus exposure and HLA in healthy donors. The CDR3 contains 16 residues. Germline V lookup: CDR1 MNHEY, CDR2 SMNVEV (reference sequence). Trimming removed 8 bases at V and 4 bases at J, with 22 bases between. Study-wide findings and caveats: Using the classifier, cytomegalovirus status was reportedly diagnosed with high specificity and sensitivity. Most TCR sequences proved rare, with some public TCRs found in many donors. Among the CMV-associated chains, a few were confirmed in vitro as specific for CMV antigens.

The protocol was immunoSEQ multiplex PCR, while the TCRdb copy is restricted to in-frame clones and leaves out a portion. Of a few hundred thousand clones listed, about 92% are singletons. The clonotype was recovered from a woman in her 30s in good health and CMV-seronegative. This rearrangement joins TRBV27 to TRBJ2-3; tentatively, D is TRBD1 or TRBD2 (5 bases each). The material sequenced was PBMCs. The CDR3 DNA reads TGTGCCAGCCGTTCCACGTGGGACCGGGCCGCAGATACGCAGTATTTT. Its protein product is CASRSTWDRAADTQYF.